The entry below describes one T cell receptor (beta chain). Assay used: immunoSEQ multiplex PCR; TCRdb lists only in-frame clones, some missing. The sample has 75,000 to 100,000 clones, around 89% seen once. The record originates from a study of T cell responses to AZD1222 COVID-19 vaccine. V was pared by 3 bases and J by 4 bases, with 16 bases between. Germline loops: CDR1 MDHEN, CDR2 SYDVKM. This CDR3 has 16 residues. The TCR was taken from an adult in good health. The sample here was peripheral blood, taken on day 0 of AZD1222 vaccination. V is TRBV28 and J is TRBJ2-1; TRBD2 might be the D (5 bases). The CDR3, as DNA: TGTGCCAGCAGTTTGTCAGCGGAATATTTGTACAATGAGCAGTTCTTC. It encodes CASSLSAEYLYNEQFF.